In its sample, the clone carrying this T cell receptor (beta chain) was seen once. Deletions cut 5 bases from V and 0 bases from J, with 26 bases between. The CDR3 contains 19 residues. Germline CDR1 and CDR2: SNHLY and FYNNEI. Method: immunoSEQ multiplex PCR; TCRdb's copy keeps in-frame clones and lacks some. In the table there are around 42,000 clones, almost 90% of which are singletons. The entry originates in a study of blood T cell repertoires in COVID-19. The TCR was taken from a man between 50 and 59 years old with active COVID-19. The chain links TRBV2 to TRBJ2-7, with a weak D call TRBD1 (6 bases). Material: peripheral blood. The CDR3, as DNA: TGTGCCAGCAGTCCTAGGGGTTCCGGGACACTGATTCTCTCCTACGAGCAGTACTTC. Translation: CASSPRGSGTLILSYEQYF.